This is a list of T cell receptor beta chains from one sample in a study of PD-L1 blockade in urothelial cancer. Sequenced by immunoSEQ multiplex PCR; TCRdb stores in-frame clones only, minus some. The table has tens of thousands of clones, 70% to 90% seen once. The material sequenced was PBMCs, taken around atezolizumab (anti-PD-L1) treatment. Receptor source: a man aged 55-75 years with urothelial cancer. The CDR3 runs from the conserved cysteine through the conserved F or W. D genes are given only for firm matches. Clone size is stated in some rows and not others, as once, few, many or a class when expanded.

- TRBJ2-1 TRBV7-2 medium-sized CASSSSGIEQFF TGTGCCAGCAGCTCGTCAGGGATTGAGCAGTTCTTC
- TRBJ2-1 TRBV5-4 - CASSLNGGEQFF TGTGCCAGCAGCTTAAACGGGGGTGAGCAGTTCTTC
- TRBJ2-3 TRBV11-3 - CASSRRAGSTDTQYF TGTGCCAGCAGCAGGAGGGCCGGAAGCACAGATACGCAGTATTTT
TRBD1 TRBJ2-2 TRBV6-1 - CASSLQGANTGELFF TGTGCCAGCAGCCTACAGGGGGCGAACACCGGGGAGCTGTTTTTT
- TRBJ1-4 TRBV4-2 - CASSQVKGNEKLFF TGTGCCAGCAGCCAAGTTAAGGGGAATGAAAAACTGTTTTTT
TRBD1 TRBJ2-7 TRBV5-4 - CASSSPGQGANEQYF TGTGCCAGCAGCTCTCCGGGACAGGGGGCCAACGAGCAGTACTTC
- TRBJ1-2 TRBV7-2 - CASSFIGSDYGYTF TGTGCCAGCAGCTTCATAGGCAGCGACTATGGCTACACCTTC
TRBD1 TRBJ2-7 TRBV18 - CASSVRDSSYEQYF TGTGCCAGCTCAGTACGGGACAGCTCCTACGAGCAGTACTTC
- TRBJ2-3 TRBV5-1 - CASSLTSDYTQYF TGCGCCAGCAGCTTGACGTCAGACTATACGCAGTATTTT
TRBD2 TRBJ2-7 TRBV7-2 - CASSGTPGGGRTYEQYF TGTGCCAGCAGCGGTACTCCCGGCGGGGGTAGGACCTACGAGCAGTACTTC
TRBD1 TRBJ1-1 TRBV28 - CASRGGGTGGIEAFF TGTGCCAGCAGGGGGGGAGGGACAGGGGGTATTGAAGCTTTCTTT
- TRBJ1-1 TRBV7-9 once CASSPGTSTEAFF TGTGCCAGCAGCCCCGGGACAAGCACTGAAGCTTTCTTT
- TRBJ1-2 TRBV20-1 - CSAYREGGYTF TGCAGTGCCTACAGGGAAGGGGGCTACACCTTC
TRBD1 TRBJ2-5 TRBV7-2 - CASSPRTGGETQYF TGTGCCAGCAGCCCTAGGACAGGGGGAGAGACCCAGTACTTC
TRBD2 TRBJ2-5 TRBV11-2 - CASSLAGGFLETQYF TGTGCCAGCAGCTTAGCGGGGGGGTTTCTAGAGACCCAGTACTTC
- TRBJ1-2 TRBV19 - CASTVAGRNYGYTF TGTGCCAGTACCGTTGCAGGGCGGAACTATGGCTACACCTTC
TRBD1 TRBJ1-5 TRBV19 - CASNSRDRSQPQHF TGTGCCAGTAACTCCCGGGACAGGTCTCAGCCCCAGCATTTT
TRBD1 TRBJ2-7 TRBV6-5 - CASKGQGMPEQYF TGTGCCAGCAAAGGACAGGGGATGCCCGAGCAGTACTTC
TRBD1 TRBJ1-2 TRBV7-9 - CASSERQGWGIYGYTF TGTGCCAGCAGCGAAAGACAGGGGTGGGGAATCTATGGCTACACCTTC
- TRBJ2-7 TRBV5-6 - CASSPRGWRAHEQYF TGTGCCAGCAGCCCGAGAGGGTGGAGAGCACACGAGCAGTACTTC
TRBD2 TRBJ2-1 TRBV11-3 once CASSPTSGPYNEQFF TGTGCCAGCAGCCCTACTAGCGGTCCCTACAATGAGCAGTTCTTC
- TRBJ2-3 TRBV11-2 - CASSLVPGLDTDTQYF TGTGCCAGCAGCTTAGTCCCAGGACTGGACACAGATACGCAGTATTTT
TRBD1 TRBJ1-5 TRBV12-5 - CASGFTGQVLNQPQHF TGTGCTAGTGGTTTTACAGGACAGGTCCTCAATCAGCCCCAGCATTTT
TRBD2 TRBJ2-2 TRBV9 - CASSSLTSGGADGELFF TGTGCCAGCAGCTCCTTAACTAGCGGGGGGGCCGACGGGGAGCTGTTTTTT
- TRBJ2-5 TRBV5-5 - CASSLEVAAETQYF TGTGCCAGCAGCTTGGAAGTAGCGGCAGAGACCCAGTACTTC
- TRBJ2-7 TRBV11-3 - CASRLGSYEQYF TGTGCCAGCAGATTGGGGAGCTACGAGCAGTACTTC
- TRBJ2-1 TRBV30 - CAWSLGQLDSYNEQFF TGTGCCTGGAGTTTAGGACAGTTAGACTCCTACAATGAGCAGTTCTTC
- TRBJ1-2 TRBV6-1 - CASSEIMTDYGYTF TGTGCCAGCAGTGAAATAATGACAGACTATGGCTACACCTTC
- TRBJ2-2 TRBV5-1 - CASSIEAAGKSGELFF TGCGCCAGCAGCATCGAGGCGGCAGGGAAGAGCGGGGAGCTGTTTTTT
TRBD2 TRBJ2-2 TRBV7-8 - CASIPHRAAGGANTGELFF TGTGCCAGCATCCCCCACCGGGCAGCGGGGGGGGCGAACACCGGGGAGCTGTTTTTT
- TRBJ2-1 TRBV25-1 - CASSDPQGWINEQFF TGTGCCAGCAGTGACCCGCAGGGATGGATCAATGAGCAGTTCTTC
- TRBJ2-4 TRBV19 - CASSTLNIQYF TGTGCCAGTAGTACTCTAAACATTCAGTACTTC
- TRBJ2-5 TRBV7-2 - CASSLGTAFQETQYF TGTGCCAGCAGCTTAGGGACAGCTTTTCAAGAGACCCAGTACTTC
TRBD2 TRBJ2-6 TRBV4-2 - CASSLTTSGGLSSGANVLTF TGTGCCAGCAGCCTGACGACTAGCGGGGGCCTAAGCTCTGGGGCCAACGTCCTGACTTTC
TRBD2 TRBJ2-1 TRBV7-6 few CASSATGGKVSNEQFF TGTGCCAGCAGCGCTACCGGGGGGAAAGTAAGCAATGAGCAGTTCTTC
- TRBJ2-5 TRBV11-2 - CASSFGPPETQYF TGTGCCAGCAGCTTTGGGCCCCCCGAGACCCAGTACTTC
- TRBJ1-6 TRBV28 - CASSLTQGNSPLHF TGTGCCAGCAGTCTGACACAAGGTAATTCACCCCTCCACTTT
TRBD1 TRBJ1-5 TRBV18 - CASSTGTGVIQPQHF TGTGCCAGCTCAACCGGGACAGGGGTTATTCAGCCCCAGCATTTT
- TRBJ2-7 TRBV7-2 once CASSSKSGGWTEQYF TGTGCCAGCAGCTCGAAATCCGGGGGTTGGACCGAGCAGTACTTC
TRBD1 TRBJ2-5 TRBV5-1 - CASTYRDRGTETQYF TGCGCCAGCACTTATCGTGACAGGGGCACAGAGACCCAGTACTTC
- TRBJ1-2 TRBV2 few CASSVDRIANYGYTF TGTGCCAGCAGTGTTGACAGGATAGCTAACTATGGCTACACCTTC